This T cell receptor (beta chain) appears in the sequencing data of a study of T cell responses to AZD1222 COVID-19 vaccine. The assay was immunoSEQ multiplex PCR, and TCRdb's table has in-frame clones only and misses some. The table has more than 50,000 clones, roughly nine tenths seen once; the top ten hold roughly 2%. The CDR3 is 11 residues long. V was clipped by 7 bases and J by 5 bases, with 9 bases between them. Germline CDR1 is SEHNR and CDR2 is FQNEAQ (reference sequence). The TCR was taken from an adult in good health. The material was peripheral blood, obtained on day 0 of AZD1222 vaccination. J is TRBJ2-7 and V is TRBV7-9; D gene unclear. CDR3 in amino acids: CASTQANEQYF. CDR3 bases: TGTGCCAGCACCCAGGCAAACGAGCAGTACTTC. The full variable domain, in which reference TRBV7-9 and TRBJ2-7 provide the parts outside the CDR3, is DTGVSQNPRHKITKRGQNVTFRCDPISEHNRLYWYRQTLGQGPEFLTYFQNEAQLEKSRLLSDRFSAERPKGSFSTLEIQRTEQGDSAMYLCASTQANEQYFGPGTRLTVT.